This T cell receptor beta chain was sequenced during a study of cytomegalovirus exposure and HLA in healthy donors. Study-wide points: In vitro, three CMV-associated chains proved specific for CMV antigens. Association of a missense DCLRE1C variant with TCR beta V- and J-gene trimming was reported in a later analysis.

Concerning this clone: Antigen: not known.

The PCR ran on 60 Vbeta and 13 Jbeta primers. Clones were read by immunoSEQ multiplex PCR, and TCRdb kept only the in-frame ones, dropping some. This table holds about 59,000 clones, roughly 77% found once. From germline, CDR1 is SEHNR and CDR2 FQNEAQ (reference sequence). This CDR3 is built from 13 residues. The J gene is TRBJ2-5, the V gene TRBV7-9; tentative D call: TRBD2 (5 bases). This TCR came from a man between 25 and 39 years old in good health and CMV-seropositive. What was sequenced was PBMCs. The CDR3 loop is CASSGLLLKTQYF. DNA for the CDR3: TGTGCTTCCTCCGGACTCCTCTTGAAGACCCAGTACTTC.